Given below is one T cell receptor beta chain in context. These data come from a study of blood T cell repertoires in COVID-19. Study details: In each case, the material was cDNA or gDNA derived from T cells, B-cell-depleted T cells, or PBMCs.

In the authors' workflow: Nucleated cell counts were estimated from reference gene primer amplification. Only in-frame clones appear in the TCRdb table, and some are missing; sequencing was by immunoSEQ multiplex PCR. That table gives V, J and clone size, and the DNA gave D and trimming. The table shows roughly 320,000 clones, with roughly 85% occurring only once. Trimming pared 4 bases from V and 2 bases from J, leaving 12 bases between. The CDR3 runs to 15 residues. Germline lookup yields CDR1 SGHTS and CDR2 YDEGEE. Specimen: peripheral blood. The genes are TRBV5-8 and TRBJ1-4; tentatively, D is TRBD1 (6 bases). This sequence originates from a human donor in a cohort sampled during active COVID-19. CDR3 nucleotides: TGTGCCAGCAGCCACTACAGGGATACTAATGAAAAACTGTTTTTT. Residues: CASSHYRDTNEKLFF.